This TCR beta chain was obtained from a study of early T cells in non-severe SARS-CoV-2 infection (dated by TCRdb to the early 2020s). For the study in its entirety: TCR sequencing used bulk RNA from unsorted whole blood, so alpha and beta chains could not be paired.

The method behind the library was 5' RACE. The sequencer was a NextSeq 500. To correct for sequencing error and PCR bias, the TCR library protocol tagged individual cDNA molecules with unique molecular identifiers. Sequencing covered both TCR alpha and beta chains, and within each sample the abundances of alpha and beta sequences were tightly co-correlated. From the authors' description of their analysis: Decombinator V4 was used to annotate the V gene, J gene and CDR3 of the TCR sequences. Expanded TCRs were defined as changing significantly between any two time points under a Poisson model with p below 0.0001. Abundances of TCRs were expressed as counts per million after normalisation to the total number of TCRs sequenced in each sample. MAIT TCRs were defined by TRAV1-2 paired with TRAJ12, TRAJ20 or TRAJ33, and iNKT TCRs by TRAV10 paired with TRAJ18. VDJdb, accessed on 1 November 2021, was searched for TCRs annotated for CMV, EBV and SARS-CoV-2, and TCRs annotated for more than one antigen were excluded. TCRdb reanalyzed the raw reads on its own, using fastp at Q25 for trimming and MiXCR for clone calling, and kept in-frame beta chains. One record per CDR3 amino acid sequence lists the most common genes and DNA. The V and J calls follow TCRdb's processing rather than the paper's. Here the sample has 40,000 or so distinct CDR3 sequences; 5% to 6.5% occur a single time. The ten largest clonotypes hold 7.6% of the sample.

At the junction V is shortened by 1 base and J by 0 bases, with 18 bases in between. CDR1 DFQATT and CDR2 SNEGSKA were looked up in the germline V gene (reference sequence). The CDR3 covers 17 residues, taking in both the cysteine and the phenylalanine. The kept DNA is CDR3 alone, 51 bases in frame from the first base. This clonotype has ten or more counts. The clone's antigen remains unknown. It has no much larger one-base neighbor in the sample; base qualities were not kept. The study at large found these results: VDJdb matching was skewed toward anti-spike CD8 responses and likely underestimated virus-specific expansions, missing private and CD4 specificities.

A case-control design nested within a healthcare worker cohort in London, UK, was used, with weekly nasopharyngeal swab PCR tests and blood sampling performed. Healthcare workers were enrolled in the week of the UK lockdown, from 23 to 31 March 2020, and were followed every week for up to about 15 weeks. The sequenced sample consisted of whole blood. The chain couples TRBV20-1 to TRBJ1-1; a confident D gene designation cannot be given. The receptor was isolated from an adult who was a healthcare worker with PCR-confirmed SARS-CoV-2 infection or an uninfected control (not recorded which). The DNA sequence is TGCAGTGCTAGAGCGTTGGCAGCAACCTCGATGAACACTGAAGCTTTCTTT. This codes for CSARALAATSMNTEAFF.